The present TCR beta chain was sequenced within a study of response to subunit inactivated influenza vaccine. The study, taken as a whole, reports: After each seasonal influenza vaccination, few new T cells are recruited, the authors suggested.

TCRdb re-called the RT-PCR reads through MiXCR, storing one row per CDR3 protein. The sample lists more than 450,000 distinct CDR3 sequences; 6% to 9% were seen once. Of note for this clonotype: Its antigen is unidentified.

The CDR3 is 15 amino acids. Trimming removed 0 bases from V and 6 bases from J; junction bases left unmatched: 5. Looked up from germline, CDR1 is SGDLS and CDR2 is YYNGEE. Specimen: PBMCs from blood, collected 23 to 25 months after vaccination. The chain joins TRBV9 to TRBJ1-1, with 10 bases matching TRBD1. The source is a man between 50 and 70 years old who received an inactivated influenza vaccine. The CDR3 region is CASSVATGGRAEAFF. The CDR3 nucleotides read TGTGCCAGCAGCGTAGCGACAGGGGGCCGGGCTGAAGCTTTCTTT.